This TCR beta chain was recovered during a study of blood T cell repertoires in COVID-19. The CDR3 spans 15 residues. V was trimmed by 5 bases and J by 3 bases, leaving 14 bases between them. The V gene's germline CDR1 is MNHEY and CDR2 SMNVEV (reference sequence). Here immunoSEQ multiplex PCR was the method, and the copy in TCRdb shows in-frame clones only, minus some. The repertoire consists of about 91,000 clones, with 85% to 90% occurring once and the leading ten covering about 5%. Sequencing was done on a sample of peripheral blood. This sequence joins TRBV27 and TRBJ1-5, with D perhaps TRBD1 (6 bases). This TCR was sampled from an elderly woman with active COVID-19. The CDR3 nucleotides are TGTGCCAGCAGTCCCGGACAGATTTACAATCAGCCCCAGCATTTT. This translates into CASSPGQIYNQPQHF.